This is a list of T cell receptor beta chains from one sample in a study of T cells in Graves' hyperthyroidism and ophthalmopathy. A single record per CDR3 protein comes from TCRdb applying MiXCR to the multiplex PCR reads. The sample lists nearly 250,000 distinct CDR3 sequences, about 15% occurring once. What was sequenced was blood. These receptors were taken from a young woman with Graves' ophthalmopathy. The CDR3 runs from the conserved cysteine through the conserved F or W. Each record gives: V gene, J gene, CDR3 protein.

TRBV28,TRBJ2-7,CASSFPLLARTTEQYF
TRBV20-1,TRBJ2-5,CSAFTQYQETQYF
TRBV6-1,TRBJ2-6,CASSFSPGQGPTGSGANVLTF
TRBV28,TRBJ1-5,CASSAWDASNQPQHF
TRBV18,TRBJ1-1,CASSPDFITEAFF
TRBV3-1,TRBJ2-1,CASSKRTSGWDEQFF
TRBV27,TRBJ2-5,CASSPGRGQGQETQYF
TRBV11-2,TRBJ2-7,CASSRRQPYEQYF
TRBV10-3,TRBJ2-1,CAPHYNRDGYREQFF
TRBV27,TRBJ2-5,CASSPNSGATQYF
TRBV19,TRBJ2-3,CASSIGGTSVADTQYF
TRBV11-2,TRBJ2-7,CASSSPRSYEQYF
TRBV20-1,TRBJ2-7,CSARDRIPYEQYF
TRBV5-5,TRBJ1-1,CASSLTGVTEAFF
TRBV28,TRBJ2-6,CASSFRVGVSGANVLTF
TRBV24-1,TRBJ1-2,CATSLRVHTF
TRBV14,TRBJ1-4,CASSPGSYNEKLFF
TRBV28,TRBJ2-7,CASSGPSYEQYF
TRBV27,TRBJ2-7,CASRRGGSKFEQYF
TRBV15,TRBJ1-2,CATSRALLRQHGYGYTF
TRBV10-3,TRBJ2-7,CAIFREGSYEQYF
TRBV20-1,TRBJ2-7,CSARFGLAGGTYEQYF
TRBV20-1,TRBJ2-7,CSATVPSGGEQYF
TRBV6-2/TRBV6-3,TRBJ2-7,CASSYSGTGRYEQYF
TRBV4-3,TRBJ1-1,CASSQVPSQNTEAFF
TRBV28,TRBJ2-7,CASRLGQYEQYF
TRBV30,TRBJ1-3,CAWGRPGNSGNTIYF
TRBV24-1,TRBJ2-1,CATSDLQGAKYNEQFF
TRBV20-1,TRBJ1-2,CSASTGAGYTF
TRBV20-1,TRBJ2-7,CSSRAEPSYEQYF
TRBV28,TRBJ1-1,CASRGRRVNTEAFF
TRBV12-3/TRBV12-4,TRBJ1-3,CASSLSGGYEQYFGPASGNTIYF
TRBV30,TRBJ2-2,CAWSEDQQVALNTGELFF
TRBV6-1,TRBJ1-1,CASSGTGIMNTEASF